This T cell receptor (beta chain) derives from a study of post-analysis software for immune sequencing data. Study overall: The disease courses spanned relapsing-remitting, secondary progressive and progressive-relapsing forms of multiple sclerosis. General observations from the study: F-measure co-clustering was strong for batch-matched samples. TRBV5-6, TRBV5-1 and TRBV20-1 were among roughly five TRBV segments more frequent in patients than controls.

Comments on this clonotype: Antigen: not known.

V dropped 5 bases and J dropped 2 bases, with 14 bases sitting between them. Germline V lookup: CDR1 DFQATT, CDR2 SNEGSKA (reference sequence). This CDR3 is 14 amino acids long. TCR beta libraries were prepared from cDNA with unique molecular identifiers. TCRdb itself ran the PCR reads through MiXCR, one entry per CDR3 protein. The sample has some 690,000 distinct CDR3 sequences; less than 35% are singletons. The chain couples TRBV20-1 to TRBJ2-3, with D possibly called TRBD1 or TRBD2 (5 bases each). Sequenced sample: blood. The sequence was collected from a girl aged 10-17 years with multiple sclerosis. The CDR3 bases are TGCAGTGCTTGGGGGACCGCCTCCACAGATACGCAGTATTTT. This translates into CSAWGTASTDTQYF.